This TCR beta chain was observed in a study of spatial heterogeneity in lung cancer. The CDR3 loop spans 13 amino acids. Trimming at V came to 7 bases and at J to 6 bases, leaving 6 bases not matched to a gene. The germline V gene has CDR1 LNHNV and CDR2 YYDKDF (reference sequence). In its sample, this clonotype was seen many times. Sample time point: blood at routine non-recurrence follow-up after resection. Sequencing was performed on whole RNA extracted from tumor and nontumor lung tissue, or from frozen PBMC, and the material was left unsorted. TCRdb re-called the 5' RACE reads with MiXCR, one entry per CDR3 protein. The repertoire holds about 120,000 distinct CDR3 sequences, 12% seen once, with approximately 16% in the top ten.

Sequences were derived from PBMCs, sampled at follow-up. The clonotype comes from a male donor with early-stage non-small cell lung cancer. The gene calls are TRBV15 and TRBJ1-2, with 9 bases that match TRBD1. CDR3 sequence (DNA): TGTGCCACCAAGCGGAGGACAGGGGATGGCTACACCTTC. Translating it yields CATKRRTGDGYTF.